This record concerns one TCR beta chain sequence. The CDR3 totals 13 residues. V lost 5 bases and J lost 7; bases outside the gene matches: 3. The sample belongs to a study of control samples from healthy donors and cancer patients. Here immunoSEQ multiplex PCR was the method, and the copy in TCRdb shows in-frame clones only, minus some. The data hold roughly 54,000 clones, with roughly 96% observed a single time. The sequencing sample was made of blood. The J gene is TRBJ2-4, the V gene TRBV12-3 or TRBV12-4; TRBD2 matches at 9 bases. The TCR sequence derives from a woman under 40 in good health. CDR3 nucleotide sequence: TGTGCCAGCAGTAATAGCGGGAGCAACATTCAGTACTTC. This translates into CASSNSGSNIQYF.